This record covers a single T cell receptor (beta chain). This entry belongs to a study of blood T cell repertoires in COVID-19. Background on the study: There were acute and convalescent COVID-19 samples, and they came from the United States, Italy and Spain. The analysed material was cDNA or gDNA that came from T cells, B-cell-depleted T cells, or PBMCs.

As originally analysed: How many nucleated cells were present was estimated from reference gene primer amplification. Produced via immunoSEQ multiplex PCR; TCRdb's table is partial and in-frame only. The V and J calls and clone size were taken over from that table, and D and trimming were inferred from the DNA. The table has about 50,000 clones, about 88% seen once. The origin of this receptor is a man aged 40-49 years with active COVID-19. Sequencing was performed on peripheral blood.

The CDR3 spells CASSLLAGGSYNEQFF. The CDR3 DNA reads as TGTGCCAGCAGCTTATTGGCAGGGGGCTCCTACAATGAGCAGTTCTTC. This chain uses TRBV7-8 with TRBJ2-1; 7 positions match TRBD1. The CDR3 totals 16 residues. The trim removed 2 bases at V and 0 bases at J, leaving 4 bases unmatched. Germline V lookup: CDR1 SGHVS, CDR2 FQNEAQ.